The rows below give T cell receptor beta chains drawn from one sample of a study of blood T cell repertoires in COVID-19. Assay: immunoSEQ multiplex PCR; the TCRdb copy retains only in-frame clones and omits some. Of 200,000 to 250,000 clones listed, roughly 90% are singletons. The sequenced sample was peripheral blood. These receptors were collected from a woman aged 60-75 years with acute or convalescent COVID-19. Both conserved end residues are part of each CDR3. The order of the fields is clone size, V gene, J gene, D gene, CDR3 protein, CDR3 DNA. A D gene is named only where the DNA matches it firmly. The listing skips clone size in some rows; elsewhere it reads once, few, many or a size class.

clone size: -; V gene: TRBV7-9; J gene: TRBJ1-4; D gene: TRBD1; CDR3 protein: CASSTGTGVEKLFF; CDR3 DNA: TGTGCCAGCAGTACCGGGACAGGGGTTGAAAAACTGTTTTTT
clone size: -; V gene: TRBV28; J gene: TRBJ1-2; D gene: -; CDR3 protein: CASSAGRGYTF; CDR3 DNA: TGTGCCAGCAGTGCGGGGAGAGGCTACACCTTC
clone size: -; V gene: TRBV20-1; J gene: TRBJ1-2; D gene: -; CDR3 protein: CSARADYGYTF; CDR3 DNA: TGCAGTGCTAGGGCCGATTATGGCTACACCTTC
clone size: -; V gene: TRBV11-2; J gene: TRBJ2-1; D gene: TRBD1; CDR3 protein: CASSLEGQGGNEQFF; CDR3 DNA: TGTGCCAGCAGCTTAGAGGGACAGGGAGGCAATGAGCAGTTCTTC
clone size: once; V gene: TRBV10-2; J gene: TRBJ2-3; D gene: TRBD2; CDR3 protein: CASNRLAGGLSTDTQYF; CDR3 DNA: TGCGCCAGCAACCGACTAGCGGGGGGCTTAAGCACAGATACGCAGTATTTT
clone size: -; V gene: TRBV7-2; J gene: TRBJ2-6; D gene: -; CDR3 protein: CASSLVSTAADSGANVLTF; CDR3 DNA: TGTGCCAGCAGCTTAGTGTCTACAGCTGCCGACTCTGGGGCCAACGTCCTGACTTTC
clone size: once; V gene: TRBV6-5; J gene: TRBJ1-2; D gene: -; CDR3 protein: CASSYAGGYTF; CDR3 DNA: TGTGCCAGCAGTTACGCCGGTGGCTACACCTTC
clone size: -; V gene: TRBV19; J gene: TRBJ2-1; D gene: TRBD2; CDR3 protein: CASSLAGGSYNEQFF; CDR3 DNA: TGTGCCAGTAGTTTAGCGGGGGGGTCCTACAATGAGCAGTTCTTC
clone size: -; V gene: TRBV14; J gene: TRBJ2-7; D gene: TRBD1; CDR3 protein: CASSHRTGSYEQYF; CDR3 DNA: TGTGCCAGCAGCCACCGGACAGGGTCCTACGAGCAGTACTTC
clone size: -; V gene: TRBV6-5; J gene: TRBJ1-2; D gene: -; CDR3 protein: CPREQLYGYTF; CDR3 DNA: TGTCCTCGAGAGCAACTTTATGGCTACACCTTC
clone size: -; V gene: TRBV28; J gene: TRBJ1-3; D gene: TRBD1; CDR3 protein: CASSSSGGSGNTIYF; CDR3 DNA: TGTGCCAGCAGTTCTTCAGGGGGCTCTGGAAACACCATATATTTT
clone size: -; V gene: TRBV7-2; J gene: TRBJ1-2; D gene: -; CDR3 protein: CASNPTGTPYGYTF; CDR3 DNA: TGTGCCAGCAACCCGACCGGGACACCCTATGGCTACACCTTC
clone size: -; V gene: TRBV19; J gene: TRBJ1-4; D gene: TRBD1; CDR3 protein: CASSWDRGNEKLFF; CDR3 DNA: TGTGCCAGTAGTTGGGACAGGGGTAATGAAAAACTGTTTTTT
clone size: -; V gene: TRBV15; J gene: TRBJ2-6; D gene: -; CDR3 protein: CATSRGGPTDVLTF; CDR3 DNA: TGTGCCACCAGCAGAGGCGGCCCCACGGACGTCCTGACTTTC
clone size: -; V gene: TRBV6-5; J gene: TRBJ1-6; D gene: TRBD1; CDR3 protein: CASIGTGRSPLHF; CDR3 DNA: TGTGCCAGCATCGGGACAGGGAGGTCACCCCTCCACTTT
clone size: -; V gene: TRBV24-1; J gene: TRBJ2-5; D gene: TRBD2; CDR3 protein: CATSDPGTSGTQYF; CDR3 DNA: TGTGCCACCAGTGATCCTGGGACTAGCGGGACCCAGTACTTC
clone size: once; V gene: TRBV18; J gene: TRBJ1-4; D gene: -; CDR3 protein: CASSPGEKLFF; CDR3 DNA: TGTGCCAGCTCACCGGGCGAAAAACTGTTTTTT
clone size: -; V gene: TRBV5-1; J gene: TRBJ2-2; D gene: TRBD2; CDR3 protein: CASSLDPGGNTGELFF; CDR3 DNA: TGCGCCAGCAGCTTGGATCCGGGAGGAAACACCGGGGAGCTGTTTTTT
clone size: -; V gene: TRBV7-9; J gene: TRBJ1-2; D gene: TRBD1; CDR3 protein: CASSPPGTGKKGNGYTF; CDR3 DNA: TGTGCCAGCAGCCCCCCTGGGACAGGAAAAAAAGGGAATGGCTACACCTTC
clone size: once; V gene: TRBV30; J gene: TRBJ2-3; D gene: TRBD2; CDR3 protein: CAWSVGGSTDTQYF; CDR3 DNA: TGTGCCTGGAGTGTCGGGGGGAGCACAGATACGCAGTATTTT
clone size: -; V gene: TRBV7-2; J gene: TRBJ1-4; D gene: -; CDR3 protein: CASSLGQGGVRTNEKLFF; CDR3 DNA: TGTGCCAGCAGCTTAGGTCAGGGCGGGGTTAGAACTAATGAAAAACTGTTTTTT
clone size: -; V gene: TRBV4-1; J gene: TRBJ1-2; D gene: -; CDR3 protein: CASTEAPRQGKNYGYTF; CDR3 DNA: TGCGCCAGCACTGAAGCCCCTAGGCAGGGGAAAAACTATGGCTACACCTTC
clone size: few; V gene: TRBV28; J gene: TRBJ1-1; D gene: TRBD1; CDR3 protein: CASSLGQAVVAFF; CDR3 DNA: TGTGCCAGCAGTTTAGGACAGGCGGTTGTGGCTTTCTTT
clone size: -; V gene: TRBV19; J gene: TRBJ1-1; D gene: -; CDR3 protein: CASSMGGRAEAFF; CDR3 DNA: TGTGCCAGTAGTATGGGCGGGCGGGCTGAAGCTTTCTTT